This TCR beta chain was obtained from a study of blood T cell repertoires in COVID-19. Germline V CDR1 and CDR2: LGHNA, YNFKEQ. The V gene lost 3 bases and the J gene lost 0 bases, with 12 bases spanning the gap. CDR3 length equals 16 residues. The repertoire was sequenced with immunoSEQ multiplex PCR; TCRdb's copy has only in-frame clones and lacks some. The sample includes about 230,000 clones, approximately 85% of them seen just once. This sequence originates from a middle-aged man with COVID-19, enrolled during active disease. J is TRBJ2-1 and V is TRBV4-2; possibly TRBD1 for D (5 bases). The sequenced sample consisted of peripheral blood. CDR3 DNA: TGTGCCAGCAGCCATGAGGACAAAGACTCCTACAATGAGCAGTTCTTC. Protein product: CASSHEDKDSYNEQFF.